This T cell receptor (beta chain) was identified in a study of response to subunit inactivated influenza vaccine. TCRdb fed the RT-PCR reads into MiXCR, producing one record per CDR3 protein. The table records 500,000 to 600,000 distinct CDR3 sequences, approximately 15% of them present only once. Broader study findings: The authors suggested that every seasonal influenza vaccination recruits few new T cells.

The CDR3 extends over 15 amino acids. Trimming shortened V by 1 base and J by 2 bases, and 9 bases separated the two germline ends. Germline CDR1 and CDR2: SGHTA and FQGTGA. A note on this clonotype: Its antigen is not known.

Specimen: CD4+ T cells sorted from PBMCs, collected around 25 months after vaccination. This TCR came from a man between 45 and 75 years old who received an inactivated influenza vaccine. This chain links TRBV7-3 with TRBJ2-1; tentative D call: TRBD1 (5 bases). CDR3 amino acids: CASSLRAGTYNEQFF. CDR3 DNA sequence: TGTGCCAGCAGCTTAAGGGCAGGGACCTACAATGAGCAGTTCTTC.